The source of this T cell receptor beta chain is a study of blood T cell repertoires in COVID-19. For the study at large: Sites in the United States, Italy and Spain provided acute and convalescent COVID-19 samples. PBMCs, B-cell-depleted T cells, or T cells were the source of the cDNA or gDNA that made up the material.

As processed by the authors: Amplifying reference gene primers gave estimates of nucleated cell counts. Using immunoSEQ multiplex PCR, the repertoire was profiled, and TCRdb retains in-frame clones only, with some absent. V and J calls and clone size are given by that table; D and trimming were obtained from the DNA. This table holds 200,000 to 250,000 clones, around four fifths found once. V gave up 2 bases and J gave up 2 bases; unmatched junction bases: 0. This CDR3 spans 15 amino acids. Germline V gene lookup returns CDR1 MNHNS and CDR2 SASEGT. Material: peripheral blood. This clonotype originated in a woman in her fifties or sixties with active or convalescent COVID-19. The chain links TRBV6-1 to TRBJ2-5; the match to TRBD2 covers 12 bases. CDR3 bases: TGTGCCAGCAGTGAACTAGCGGGAGGGCAAGAGACCCAGTACTTC. Residues: CASSELAGGQETQYF.